The 8 T cell receptor beta chains below come from one sample, sequenced in a study of Tregs in tolerant kidney transplant recipients. Clones were sequenced by immunoSEQ multiplex PCR, and TCRdb holds only the in-frame ones, with some missing. Here the sample spans over 85,000 clones, 93% being singletons. Source: CD4+ T cells from blood, taken before the transplant. The origin of the receptors is a human donor who received a combined kidney and bone marrow transplant.

The count of this clone is one. This chain uses TRBV7-9 with TRBJ1-5; D is perhaps TRBD1 (5 bases). The CDR3 contains 15 residues. CDR1 and CDR2 from the germline V gene are SEHNR and FQNEAQ (reference sequence). V gave up 3 bases and J gave up 5 bases, with 14 bases separating them. CDR3 bases: TGTGCCAGCAGCTTTGGAGGGGAAAGAGATCAGCCCCAGCATTTT. This gives the protein CASSFGGERDQPQHF.

This clone appeared a single time. V and J are TRBV28 and TRBJ2-7; 12 positions agree with TRBD1. Germline V gene lookup returns CDR1 MDHEN and CDR2 SYDVKM. V shed 6 bases and J 6 bases; nucleotides not matched to a gene: 9. The CDR3 sequence is 15 residues long. The CDR3 sequence is CASSLSGTGGGEQYF. The CDR3 nucleotides are TGTGCCAGCAGCCTATCCGGGACAGGGGGCGGCGAGCAGTACTTC. Full variable domain (rest looked up from reference TRBV28 and TRBJ2-7): DVKVTQSSRYLVKRTGEKVFLECVQDMDHENMFWYRQDPGLGLRLIYFSYDVKMKEKGDIPEGYSVSREKKERFSLILESASTNQTSMYLCASSLSGTGGGEQYFGPGTRLTVT.

The V call is TRBV5-1, the J call TRBJ2-3, with D uncertain. Trimming took 5 bases from V and 6 from J, leaving 13 bases between them. Germline loops: CDR1 SGHRS, CDR2 YFSETQ. The CDR3 has 13 residues. The CDR3 DNA follows: TGCGCCAGCAGACCGGTTCCTGCGGATACGCAGTATTTT. It encodes CASRPVPADTQYF.

The chain links TRBV5-1 to TRBJ1-1; 11 bases align to TRBD1. The CDR3 totals 17 residues. The germline gives CDR1 SGHRS, CDR2 YFSETQ. V dropped 4 bases and J dropped 3; count of bases not matched to a gene: 11. CDR3 sequence reads: CASSGTRDRGFDTEAFF. CDR3 nucleotide sequence: TGCGCCAGCAGCGGAACCCGGGACAGGGGGTTTGACACTGAAGCTTTCTTT.

CDR3 protein: CASSYVGETQYF. CDR3 in DNA: TGTGCCAGCAGCTACGTCGGGGAGACCCAGTACTTC. The chain is built from TRBV7-3 and TRBJ2-5; D not resolved. The CDR3 covers 12 residues. Trimming stripped 4 bases from V and 5 bases from J, with 8 bases between. CDR1 is SGHTA and CDR2 is FQGTGA in the germline V gene.

The rearrangement joins TRBV10-2 to TRBJ1-5; TRBD1 is a possible D gene (5 bases). V lost 2 bases to trimming and J lost 6 bases, with 8 bases between them. The CDR3 spans 13 residues. CDR1 is WSHSY, CDR2 SAAADI, per germline. The CDR3 nucleotides are TGCGCCAGCAGTGAGGGGGCGCGTCAGCCCCAGCATTTT. Protein product: CASSEGARQPQHF.

The chain is built from TRBV10-3 and TRBJ2-3; 7 bases map to TRBD2. Unmatched junction bases numbered 12, after V lost 5 bases and J lost 4 bases. Germline CDR1 reads ENHRY; CDR2 reads SYGVKD. The CDR3 is 16 amino acids. The CDR3 bases are TGTGCCATCAGTCAACCCCAAGCGGGATCGGCAGATACGCAGTATTTT. Its protein product is CAISQPQAGSADTQYF.

V is TRBV6-6 and J is TRBJ2-3; D possibly corresponds to TRBD2 (5 bases). This CDR3 spans 15 amino acids. Per germline, CDR1 MNHNY and CDR2 SVGAGI (reference sequence). V lost 5 bases and J 0 bases, leaving 12 bases between the germline ends. The CDR3 loop reads CASSLGLGSTDTQYF. The CDR3 nucleotides are TGTGCCAGCAGTCTAGGACTGGGTAGCACAGATACGCAGTATTTT.